These 23 T cell receptor beta chains were all obtained from the same sample, sequenced in a study of OX40 agonist ivuxolimab in advanced cancers. Library preparation employed the immunoSEQ multiplex PCR assay. This is the immuneACCESS table as TCRdb keeps it, with only in-frame sequences that have V and J called. A part of the clones is gone; compared with another copy, unresolved V genes explain less than half, and the rest is unexplained. This sample holds some 21,000 clones; around 90% were observed only once. Of the sample, about 10% is held by the ten largest clones. The sequencing used CD4+ or CD8+ T cells sorted from blood, collected in a trial of the OX40 agonist ivuxolimab. The receptor set was obtained from an adult with an advanced solid tumor such as melanoma, head and neck, liver or kidney cancer.

The chain recombines TRBV4-1 with TRBJ1-1; D is unresolved. V lost 8 bases and J lost 5, with 12 bases in between. The CDR3 is made up of 12 amino acids. Germline values: CDR1 MGHRA, CDR2 YSYEKL. This CDR3 reads CASEGLGTEAFF. The CDR3 region has the DNA TGCGCCAGCGAAGGGTTAGGGACTGAAGCTTTCTTT.

The chain links TRBV27 to TRBJ2-3; TRBD2 agrees at 12 bases. J gave up 6 bases and V 2 bases, and 6 bases lay outside the gene matches. Germline V gives CDR1 MNHEY, CDR2 SMNVEV (reference sequence). The CDR3 spans 16 residues. This CDR3 is CASSLILAGGPDTQYF. Written as DNA, the CDR3 is TGTGCCAGCAGTTTAATCCTAGCGGGAGGGCCGGATACGCAGTATTTT.

The V gene is TRBV5-1, the J gene TRBJ2-7; no reliable D call. Trimming stripped 0 bases from V and 2 bases from J, with 6 bases between. The CDR3 has 13 amino acids. CDR1 and CDR2 (germline): SGHRS, YFSETQ. This CDR3 reads CASSLEHTYEQYF. DNA for the CDR3: TGCGCCAGCAGCTTGGAGCATACCTACGAGCAGTACTTC.

This clone has more than one count but fewer than ten. The genes are TRBV6-1 and TRBJ2-1, with a possible D match to TRBD2 (6 bases). CDR3 length: 16 residues. Trimming took 1 base from V and 6 from J, leaving 16 bases between them. Germline V gene lookup returns CDR1 MNHNS and CDR2 SASEGT. In DNA form, the CDR3 reads TGTGCCAGCAGTGAAGGGGTAGCGGTCTTGCCCAATGAGCAGTTCTTC. Residues: CASSEGVAVLPNEQFF.

The genes are TRBV27 and TRBJ1-2; tentative D call: TRBD1 (5 bases). CDR3 size: 15 residues. V lost 5 bases to trimming and J lost 6 bases, with 19 bases between them. The germline V gene encodes CDR1 MNHEY and CDR2 SMNVEV (reference sequence). The CDR3 sequence is CASSPGGGVRDGYTF. CDR3 bases: TGTGCCAGCAGTCCGGGTGGGGGGGTCCGGGATGGCTACACCTTC.

The V call is TRBV7-9, the J call TRBJ1-2, with 7 nucleotides matching TRBD1. V lost 4 bases to trimming and J lost 5 bases; unmatched junction nucleotides: 10. CDR3 length: 15 residues. Germline lookup yields CDR1 SEHNR and CDR2 FQNEAQ (reference sequence). CDR3 residues: CASSSREKTGYGYTF. The CDR3 region has the DNA TGTGCCAGCAGCTCAAGAGAAAAGACAGGGTATGGCTACACCTTC. The whole variable domain, filled in from reference TRBV7-9 and TRBJ1-2, reads DTGVSQNPRHKITKRGQNVTFRCDPISEHNRLYWYRQTLGQGPEFLTYFQNEAQLEKSRLLSDRFSAERPKGSFSTLEIQRTEQGDSAMYLCASSSREKTGYGYTFGSGTRLTVV.

The rearrangement uses TRBV18 and TRBJ1-2; 7 nucleotides match TRBD1. Germline CDR1 and CDR2: KGHSH and LQKENI. The J segment lost 8 bases and the V segment lost 3 bases, leaving 18 bases of the junction unmatched. The CDR3 is 17 residues long. CDR3 region: CASSPPTGPLAGEGYTF. The CDR3 coding sequence is TGTGCCAGCTCACCGCCGACAGGGCCCCTGGCTGGTGAGGGCTACACCTTC.

CDR3 DNA sequence: TGCGCCAGCAGCCAAGGTGGGGGCCGGTCACCCCTCCACTTT. It codes for CASSQGGGRSPLHF. The rearrangement joins TRBV4-1 to TRBJ1-6; tentatively, D is TRBD1 (6 bases). V lost 1 base and J lost 10, with 11 bases in between. Germline lookup yields CDR1 MGHRA and CDR2 YSYEKL. The CDR3 runs 14 residues.

The chain joins TRBV5-4 to TRBJ2-1; unclear D gene. The CDR3 extends over 13 amino acids. The ends were cut back, 1 base at V and 8 bases at J, with 10 bases in the middle. The germline CDR1 and CDR2 sequences are SGHNT and YYREEE (reference sequence). The CDR3 bases are TGTGCCAGCAGCTTGATGTTAGATTATGAGCAGTTCTTC. Translating it yields CASSLMLDYEQFF.

This clone was found once. The rearrangement links TRBV13 to TRBJ2-2, with 7 bases matching TRBD2. The CDR3 spans 18 residues. Germline loops: CDR1 PRHDT, CDR2 FYEKMQ (reference sequence). The trim removed 1 base at V and 2 bases at J, leaving 10 bases unmatched. The DNA of the CDR3 is TGTGCCAGCAGCTTAGACTTATTAAGCGGGGACAACACCGGGGAGCTGTTTTTT. It yields the protein CASSLDLLSGDNTGELFF.

The V call is TRBV18, the J call TRBJ1-5, with 10 bases aligning to TRBD1. The CDR3 sequence is 16 residues long. Germline V gene data show CDR1 as KGHSH and CDR2 as LQKENI. After removal of 0 bases from V and 4 bases from J, the junction contained 3 bases not matched to a gene. This CDR3 reads CASSPPGQGRNQPQHF. Written as DNA, the CDR3 is TGTGCCAGCTCACCACCGGGACAGGGGCGGAATCAGCCCCAGCATTTT.

The chain uses TRBV5-1 and TRBJ1-6; the D is unclear. CDR3 length: 15 residues. The germline V gene encodes CDR1 SGHRS and CDR2 YFSETQ. The V and J ends lost 3 bases and 9 bases respectively, with 16 bases between them. CDR3 sequence reads: CASSSDPSSLSPLHF. DNA of the CDR3: TGCGCCAGCAGCTCGGACCCTTCCTCACTTTCACCCCTCCACTTT.

The V gene is TRBV6-5, the J gene TRBJ1-2, with D tentatively TRBD1 (6 bases). This CDR3 spans 16 amino acids. Deletions cut 3 bases from V and 4 bases from J, with 18 bases between. Germline CDR1 reads MNHEY; CDR2 reads SVGAGI. CDR3 bases: TGTGCCAGCAGTTATGGGGCGGGGGGCTCTCCCTATGGCTACACCTTC. Translation: CASSYGAGGSPYGYTF.

This rearrangement joins TRBV9 to TRBJ2-7, with TRBD1 identical over 9 bases. The CDR3 consists of 14 residues. Germline CDR1 is SGDLS and CDR2 is YYNGEE. Losses at the gene ends were 3 bases for V and 6 bases for J; bases not matched to a gene: 7. For the CDR3, the DNA is TGTGCCAGCAGCGAGGGGGGACAGGGTGGCGAGCAGTACTTC. Protein sequence: CASSEGGQGGEQYF.

Comment on this clone: One junction end does not reproduce the germline sequence, and a read error may be involved. J is TRBJ2-1 and V is TRBV25-1; 9 bases are a match to TRBD2. Germline-derived CDR1 and CDR2 are MGHDK and SYGVNS. CDR3 length: 16 amino acids. CDR3 nucleotide sequence: TGTGCCAGCAGTGAGTACTGGGCGGGAGGGCCCGGTGAGCGGTTCTTC. Its protein product is CASSEYWAGGPGERFF.

The rearrangement links TRBV29-1 to TRBJ2-1, with a weak D call TRBD1 (7 bases). V shed 7 bases and J shed 7 bases, with 20 bases lying between them. CDR3 length: 14 amino acids. Germline V gene sequence: CDR1 SQVTM, CDR2 ANQGSEA. CDR3 nucleotides: TGCAGCGCCAACAGGGGAGAGGGGAGGAATGAGCAGTTCTTC. Translated, it gives CSANRGEGRNEQFF.

This clone has only one observation. DNA of the CDR3: TGTGCCAGCAGTGACTCACTAGCGGGGGGCAATGAGCAGTTCTTC. Residues: CASSDSLAGGNEQFF. The chain uses TRBV6-4 and TRBJ2-1; 12 nucleotides align to TRBD2. CDR1 and CDR2 from the germline V gene are MRHNA and SNTAGT. The CDR3 runs 15 residues. Trimming removed 0 bases from V and 6 bases from J; junction bases left unmatched: 0.

The V and J genes are TRBV6-1 and TRBJ2-5; TRBD2 is a possible D gene (5 bases). The CDR3 runs 12 residues. Germline V gives CDR1 MNHNS, CDR2 SASEGT. Deletions cut 5 bases from V and 1 base from J, with 5 bases between. CDR3 DNA: TGTGCCAGCAGTACTAGCCAAGAGACCCAGTACTTC. This translates into CASSTSQETQYF.

This clone was observed a handful of times. This chain connects TRBV2 to TRBJ2-5; 9 nucleotides agree with TRBD2. Germline CDR1 SNHLY, CDR2 FYNNEI. Losses at the gene ends were 6 bases for V and 1 base for J; bases not matched to a gene: 3. There are 14 residues in the CDR3. The CDR3 nucleotides read TGTGCCAGCAGGAGCGGGGGGATCCAAGAGACCCAGTACTTC. It specifies CASRSGGIQETQYF.

The chain recombines TRBV7-6 with TRBJ2-7; 10 bases fit TRBD1. The CDR3 contains 14 residues. The germline CDR1 and CDR2 sequences are SGHVS and FNYEAQ. V trimming: 5 bases; J trimming: 2 bases; junction bases outside the gene matches: 3. Written as DNA, the CDR3 is TGTGCCAGCAGCGGGGGACAGGGGACCTACGAGCAGTACTTC. The encoded protein is CASSGGQGTYEQYF.

The chain joins TRBV10-2 to TRBJ2-2, with D possibly called TRBD1 or TRBD2 (6 bases each). The CDR3 consists of 14 residues. V lost 6 bases and J 1 base, leaving 9 bases between the germline ends. Germline values: CDR1 WSHSY, CDR2 SAAADI. In nucleotides, the CDR3 is TGCGCCAGCAGGAAGGGGGGGAACACCGGGGAGCTGTTTTTT. Protein: CASRKGGNTGELFF.

This chain connects TRBV11-2 to TRBJ1-5; D is perhaps TRBD1 (5 bases). V lost 0 bases to trimming and J lost 7 bases, with 13 bases between them. This CDR3 spans 15 amino acids. The germline V gene encodes CDR1 SGHAT and CDR2 FQNNGV. CDR3 in DNA: TGTGCCAGCAGCTTAGATAGGGGATCGAGGCAGCCCCAGCATTTT. It yields the protein CASSLDRGSRQPQHF.

The chain is built from TRBV11-2 and TRBJ1-6; 8 bases are a match to TRBD1. V was pared by 6 bases and J by 5 bases, with 3 bases of the junction left unmatched. CDR3 size: 14 residues. Germline values: CDR1 SGHAT, CDR2 FQNNGV. The CDR3 spells CASSGQGNNSPLHF. As DNA, the CDR3 is TGTGCCAGCAGTGGACAGGGCAATAATTCACCCCTCCACTTT.